The 15 T cell receptor beta chains below were found in one sample sequenced in a study of human T cells and chemical hapten exposure. One entry per CDR3 protein, called by TCRdb with MiXCR from the RACE reads. The top ten clones hold more than 8% of a sample with about 350,000 distinct CDR3 sequences, around 5.5% of them seen once. The time point: pre-sensitization, week 0. The treatment is: therapeutic diphenylcyclopropenone sensitization with weekly scalp DPC. The material was whole blood, obtained in connection with sensitization to the hapten diphenylcyclopropenone (DPC). The receptors come from a woman aged 18-29 years with alopecia areata. Some clones in this sample may be carry-over from other donors' samples.

The sample holds many counts of this clonotype. The gene calls are TRBV6-2 or TRBV6-3 and TRBJ1-1, with D unresolved. This CDR3 spans 16 amino acids. The V gene lost 7 bases and the J gene lost 1 base, with 19 bases spanning the gap. Germline loops: CDR1 MNHEY, CDR2 SVGEGT. CDR3 DNA: TGTGCCAGCACCAACGGAGGAGTTGGAAGGAACACTGAAGCTTTCTTT. It translates to CASTNGGVGRNTEAFF.

This clonotype was seen a few times. Written as DNA, the CDR3 is TGTGCCAGCAGTCCGTTTAGGGGCTCCTACAATGAGCAGTTCTTC. This translates into CASSPFRGSYNEQFF. The chain carries TRBV12-3 or TRBV12-4 and TRBJ2-1; weak D call: TRBD1 (5 bases). The CDR3 is made up of 15 amino acids. V was shortened by 5 bases and J by 0 bases, with 11 bases between the two germline ends.

This clonotype was counted only a few times. The gene calls are TRBV11-2 and TRBJ1-1; 8 positions agree with TRBD1. Germline lookup yields CDR1 SGHAT and CDR2 FQNNGV. The CDR3 covers 17 residues. V lost 3 bases to trimming and J lost 10 bases; unmatched junction nucleotides: 19. The CDR3 region has the DNA TGTGCCAGCAGCTTGTCCCCGACAGGGGCTGTCGACGCCCCAGCTTTCTTT. It is translated as CASSLSPTGAVDAPAFF. Using reference TRBV11-2 and TRBJ1-1 for the parts outside the CDR3, the full variable domain is EAGVAQSPRYKIIEKRQSVAFWCNPISGHATLYWYQQILGQGPKLLIQFQNNGVVDDSQLPKDRFSAERLKGVDSTLKIQPAKLEDSAVYLCASSLSPTGAVDAPAFFGQGTRLTVV.

This clonotype was seen ten or more times. V usage is TRBV19 and J usage is TRBJ1-5; 9 bases map to TRBD1. Germline CDR1 reads LNHDA; CDR2 reads SQIVND (reference sequence). This CDR3 is built from 16 residues. Trimming at V came to 5 bases and at J to 5 bases, leaving 10 bases not matched to a gene. CDR3 coding DNA: TGTGCCAGTAGTGGCCCCGGGACAGGGTTGCATCAGCCCCAGCATTTT. Translation gives CASSGPGTGLHQPQHF.

This clonotype appeared many times. This rearrangement joins TRBV5-1 to TRBJ2-3; 9 bases are shared with TRBD1. V dropped 4 bases and J dropped 6; count of bases not matched to a gene: 9. CDR1 and CDR2 from the germline V gene are SGHRS and YFSETQ. The CDR3 runs to 15 residues. The CDR3 sequence: CASSVGQGHRDTQYF. The CDR3 nucleotides are TGCGCCAGCAGCGTGGGACAGGGACACCGGGATACGCAGTATTTT.

A few counts support this clonotype. The chain carries TRBV24-1 and TRBJ1-1; D not certain. V was shortened by 5 bases and J by 7 bases, with 16 bases between the two germline ends. This CDR3 comprises 14 residues. The germline V gene has CDR1 KGHDR and CDR2 SFDVKD. The CDR3 reads CATSGSEVEGEAFF. CDR3 in DNA: TGTGCCACCAGTGGGTCGGAGGTTGAGGGTGAAGCTTTCTTT.

This clonotype turned up a few times. The CDR3 here is CASSPRSQGDNEQFF. The CDR3, as DNA: TGTGCCAGCAGCCCCAGGAGCCAGGGGGACAATGAGCAGTTCTTC. The chain employs TRBV7-9 and TRBJ2-1; TRBD1 aligns across 7 bases. Germline trimming cut 5 bases from V and 5 bases from J; bases unmatched to any gene: 9. CDR3 length: 15 amino acids. The germline gives CDR1 SEHNR, CDR2 FQNEAQ (reference sequence).

This clonotype was counted at least ten times. The V and J genes are TRBV7-9 and TRBJ1-2; no reliable D call. The CDR3 sequence is 13 residues long. With 4 bases removed from V and 4 bases from J, the gap between germline ends came to 10 bases. CDR1 and CDR2 (germline): SEHNR, FQNEAQ (reference sequence). CDR3 in amino acids: CASSSLASYGYTF. The CDR3 bases are TGTGCCAGCAGCTCCCTAGCCTCCTATGGCTACACCTTC.

This clonotype was observed at least ten times. The V call is TRBV4-3, the J call TRBJ2-1; no firm D call. Germline V CDR1 and CDR2: LGHNA, YSLEER. Trimming removed 0 bases at V and 7 bases at J, with 13 bases between. The CDR3 covers 15 residues. The CDR3 reads CASSQEQTSRNEQFF. CDR3 bases: TGCGCCAGCAGCCAAGAACAGACGAGTAGGAATGAGCAGTTCTTC.

A few counts support this clonotype. The rearrangement links TRBV7-9 to TRBJ1-3, with a possible D match to TRBD1 (6 bases). This CDR3 region has 16 residues. Germline V gives CDR1 SEHNR, CDR2 FQNEAQ (reference sequence). V lost 3 bases and J 1 base, leaving 13 bases between the germline ends. This CDR3 reads CASSFNQDRSGNTIYF. The CDR3, as DNA: TGTGCCAGCAGCTTTAACCAGGACAGATCTGGAAACACCATATATTTT.

The chain uses TRBV3-1 and TRBJ1-5; TRBD1 agrees at 9 bases. CDR1 LGHDT and CDR2 YNNKEL come from the germline V gene (reference sequence). V lost 2 bases, J lost 1 base, and 6 bases stayed unmatched. This CDR3 is 17 amino acids long. In nucleotides, the CDR3 is TGTGCCAGCAGCCAAAGATCCGGGACAGGGAGCAATCAGCCCCAGCATTTT. Translation gives CASSQRSGTGSNQPQHF.

This clonotype occurred a few times. The gene calls are TRBV5-6 and TRBJ1-5; D is ambiguous. Germline values: CDR1 SGHDT, CDR2 YYEEEE. This CDR3 has 17 residues. V lost 0 bases and J 2 bases, leaving 15 bases between the germline ends. The CDR3 DNA is TGTGCCAGCAGCTTGGCCGGAGGGTCACGTGGCAATCAGCCCCAGCATTTT. It is translated as CASSLAGGSRGNQPQHF.

This clonotype was seen many times. This chain joins TRBV12-3 or TRBV12-4 and TRBJ1-1; TRBD1 is a possible D gene (6 bases). V lost 5 bases to trimming and J lost 2 bases, with 12 bases between them. The CDR3 runs to 14 residues. CDR3 in amino acids: CASSPWTANTEAFF. The CDR3 coding sequence is TGTGCCAGCAGTCCCTGGACAGCTAACACTGAAGCTTTCTTT.

J is TRBJ2-2 and V is TRBV6-2 or TRBV6-3; 8 bases map to TRBD2. There are 14 residues in the CDR3. The germline V gene encodes CDR1 MNHEY and CDR2 SVGEGT. V dropped 8 bases and J dropped 5; count of bases not matched to a gene: 7. CDR3 coding DNA: TGTGCCAGCCAAACTAGCGGACCAACCGGGGAGCTGTTTTTT. The encoded protein is CASQTSGPTGELFF.

The chain combines TRBV7-2 with TRBJ2-6; 7 nucleotides match TRBD1. Germline CDR1 is SGHTA and CDR2 is FQGNSA. Germline trimming cut 6 bases from V and 0 bases from J; bases unmatched to any gene: 8. This CDR3 has 17 residues. Here the CDR3 reads CASSTGTAFSGANVLTF. The CDR3, as DNA: TGTGCCAGCAGTACCGGGACAGCGTTCTCTGGGGCCAACGTCCTGACTTTC.